A selection of T cell receptor beta chains follows, all from one sample in a study of cytomegalovirus exposure and HLA in healthy donors. The method was immunoSEQ multiplex PCR; TCRdb's version includes in-frame clones alone and lacks a portion of them. The sample lists approximately 110,000 clones, 60% to 85% occurring once. Sequencing input: PBMCs. The source is a man in his fifties or sixties in good health and CMV-seronegative. Each CDR3 is given with its conserved first and last residue. The order of the fields is CDR3 length, D gene, J gene, V gene, clone size, CDR3 protein, CDR3 DNA. The D gene is left open where the match is weak. Some rows mark clone size as missing; the rest say once, few, many or name a class of expanded clone.

>16|TRBD1|TRBJ1-2|TRBV7-9|-
CASSLGGTGEDYGYTF
TGTGCCAGCAGCTTAGGTGGGACAGGGGAGGACTATGGCTACACCTTC
>13|-|TRBJ1-1|TRBV7-2|once
CASSLDWRTEAFF
TGTGCCAGCAGCTTAGATTGGAGGACTGAAGCTTTCTTT
>15|TRBD1|TRBJ2-1|TRBV15|-
CATSTGTGDLNEQFF
TGTGCCACCAGCACCGGGACAGGGGATTTGAATGAGCAGTTCTTC
>14|-|TRBJ2-2|TRBV6-5|-
CASIKDTNTGELFF
TGTGCCAGCATCAAGGACACGAACACCGGGGAGCTGTTTTTT
>16|TRBD1|TRBJ2-1|TRBV5-4|-
CASSPWTGKLDNEQFF
TGTGCCAGCAGCCCTTGGACAGGGAAACTCGACAATGAGCAGTTCTTC
>16|TRBD2|TRBJ2-1|TRBV7-3|once
CASSPMPGGALNEQFF
TGTGCCAGCAGCCCCATGCCGGGGGGGGCGTTAAATGAGCAGTTCTTC
>12|-|TRBJ2-2|TRBV7-3|-
CASSTGHGELFF
TGTGCCAGCAGCACAGGGCACGGGGAGCTGTTTTTT
>14|TRBD2|TRBJ2-5|TRBV6-6|-
CASRLAGGVETQYF
TGTGCCAGCAGACTTGCGGGGGGGGTAGAGACCCAGTACTTC
>15|-|TRBJ1-2|TRBV21-1|-
CASSGTGGPNYGYTF
TGTGCCAGCAGCGGGACAGGGGGGCCGAACTATGGCTACACCTTC
>20|-|TRBJ2-3|TRBV4-1|-
CASSQDSQGNRGTGTDTQYF
TGCGCCAGCAGCCAAGATAGCCAGGGGAATAGGGGAACCGGCACAGATACGCAGTATTTT
>14|TRBD2|TRBJ2-3|TRBV5-1|-
CASSLGSSGDTQYF
TGCGCCAGCAGCTTGGGTTCTAGCGGAGATACGCAGTATTTT
>14|-|TRBJ2-7|TRBV4-1|-
CASSRAWLEYEQYF
TGCGCCAGCAGCCGCGCCTGGCTAGAATACGAGCAGTACTTC
>14|TRBD1|TRBJ1-2|TRBV6-5|-
CASTRGGFDYGYTF
TGTGCCAGCACCCGAGGGGGCTTTGACTATGGCTACACCTTC
>16|TRBD2|TRBJ2-1|TRBV2|-
CASSEWGTSGGNEQLF
TGTGCCAGCAGTGAATGGGGGACTAGCGGGGGCAATGAGCAGCTCTTC
>16|-|TRBJ2-3|TRBV9|-
CASSAYAGPGADTQYF
TGTGCCAGCAGCGCCTATGCGGGGCCGGGCGCAGATACGCAGTATTTT
>16|TRBD1|TRBJ1-2|TRBV7-9|-
CSSSLGGTGEDYGYTF
TGTTCCAGCAGCTTAGGTGGGACAGGGGAGGACTATGGCTACACCTTC
>13|-|TRBJ1-1|TRBV5-6|-
CASSPGAGTGAFF
TGTGCCAGCAGCCCCGGCGCAGGTACTGGAGCTTTCTTT
>13|-|TRBJ2-7|TRBV11-2|-
CASSLGEGYEQYF
TGTGCCAGCAGCTTAGGAGAGGGCTACGAGCAGTACTTC
>14|-|TRBJ2-3|TRBV6-5|few
CASKSGDYTDTQYF
TGTGCCAGCAAGTCAGGGGATTATACAGATACGCAGTATTTT
>15|-|TRBJ1-4|TRBV5-1|-
CASSLDGTMGEKLFF
TGCGCCAGCAGCTTGGACGGGACAATGGGTGAAAAACTGTTTTTT
>16|TRBD1|TRBJ1-2|TRBV28|-
CASSTPWLGQGYGYTF
TGTGCCAGCAGCACCCCCTGGCTGGGACAGGGTTATGGCTACACCTTC
>12|-|TRBJ1-2|TRBV14|-
CASSQFRGGYTF
TGTGCCAGCAGCCAATTTAGGGGGGGCTACACCTTC